One sample yielded the 6 T cell receptor beta chains listed below, sequenced in a study of beta chain features in type 1 diabetes. Expressed TCRB transcripts were sequenced because the entire RNA isolate underwent reverse transcription. Clones were sequenced by immunoSEQ multiplex PCR, and TCRdb holds only the in-frame ones, with some missing. This table holds hundreds of thousands of clones, 68% found once. The sequenced sample was naive CD4+ T cells from blood. Receptors originate from a man aged 25-45 years in good health.

Comment on this clone: The same CDR3 also results from other DNA sequences found in this sample. The V gene is TRBV30, the J gene TRBJ2-1, with unresolved D. The CDR3 loop spans 15 amino acids. In germline, CDR1 is GTSNPN, CDR2 SVGIG (reference sequence). V was clipped by 2 bases and J by 5 bases, with 16 bases between them. CDR3 protein: CAWSRLDRTDNEQFF. The CDR3 coding sequence is TGTGCCTGGAGTCGTCTTGATCGGACGGACAATGAGCAGTTCTTC.

J is TRBJ2-7 and V is TRBV30; D unclear. The germline V gene has CDR1 GTSNPN and CDR2 SVGIG (reference sequence). The CDR3 contains 11 residues. The V end was cut by 1 base, the J end by 4 bases, with 5 bases between. The CDR3: CAWSGRYEQYF. CDR3 coding DNA: TGTGCCTGGAGTGGCAGATACGAGCAGTACTTC.

The chain uses TRBV10-3 and TRBJ2-4, with TRBD1 matching 8 bases. The CDR3 has 16 residues. Germline V CDR1 and CDR2: ENHRY, SYGVKD. The V segment lost 1 base and the J segment 11 bases; nucleotides outside the gene matches: 13. The CDR3 sequence is CAISEYKGQVNDVQYF. The DNA of the CDR3 is TGTGCCATCAGTGAGTACAAGGGACAGGTAAACGACGTTCAGTACTTC.

V usage is TRBV30 and J usage is TRBJ1-1; TRBD1 is a possible D gene (6 bases). Germline values: CDR1 GTSNPN, CDR2 SVGIG (reference sequence). The V gene lost 3 bases and the J gene lost 4 bases, with 15 bases spanning the gap. The CDR3 consists of 14 residues. Written as DNA, the CDR3 is TGTGCCTGGAGGAAGAATAGGGGGGGCACTGAAGCTTTCTTT. Its translation: CAWRKNRGGTEAFF.

This clone was recorded a few times. The chain joins TRBV13 to TRBJ2-3, with 7 bases identical to TRBD2. Germline V lookup: CDR1 PRHDT, CDR2 FYEKMQ (reference sequence). CDR3 length: 15 amino acids. V lost 5 bases and J lost 14; bases outside the gene matches: 19. Here the CDR3 reads CASSLGDYGVRRGYF. The CDR3 region has the DNA TGTGCCAGCAGCCTTGGGGACTATGGAGTTCGAAGAGGGTATTTT.

The CDR3 sequence is CASSLVGLAEITYEQYF. In DNA form, the CDR3 reads TGTGCCAGCAGCTTAGTGGGACTAGCGGAAATAACCTACGAGCAGTACTTC. The chain combines TRBV7-4 with TRBJ2-7; 11 nucleotides align to TRBD2. V lost 1 base and J lost 2; bases outside the gene matches: 7. The germline V gene encodes CDR1 SGHVT and CDR2 SQSDAQ. CDR3 length: 17 amino acids. The full variable domain, its missing parts supplied by reference TRBV7-4 and TRBJ2-7, is GAGVSQSPRYKVAKRGRDVALRCDSISGHVTLYWYRQTLGQGSEVLTYSQSDAQRDKSGRPSGRFSAERPERSVSTLKIQRTEQGDSAVYLCASSLVGLAEITYEQYFGPGTRLTVT.